The next 18 T cell receptor beta chains were all read from a single sample in a study of identical twins. TCRdb fed the 5' RACE reads into MiXCR, producing one record per CDR3 protein. The sample lists about 240,000 distinct CDR3 sequences; roughly an eighth were seen once. The same sample was also studied in work on yellow fever vaccine responses in identical twins.

Sequencing was performed on memory (CD45RO+) T cells sorted from blood. These receptors came from a woman in her late teens or twenties in good health.

This clonotype was observed at least ten times. The chain recombines TRBV7-8 with TRBJ2-7; D is perhaps TRBD2 (5 bases). Germline V gene sequence: CDR1 SGHVS, CDR2 FQNEAQ. CDR3 length: 16 amino acids. Trimming stripped 5 bases from V and 0 bases from J, with 17 bases between. The CDR3 DNA reads as TGTGCCAGCAGCCCCGCGGACTCAAGGAGCTCCTACGAGCAGTACTTC. Residues: CASSPADSRSSYEQYF.

There are many counts of this clonotype. The chain couples TRBV29-1 to TRBJ2-2; unclear D gene. CDR3 size: 12 residues. The germline V gene has CDR1 SQVTM and CDR2 ANQGSEA. V was clipped by 4 bases and J by 7 bases, with 10 bases between them. The CDR3 sequence: CSVAGPGGELFF. Written as DNA, the CDR3 is TGCAGCGTTGCCGGGCCGGGCGGGGAGCTGTTTTTT.

This rearrangement joins TRBV13 to TRBJ2-5, with 8 bases lining up with TRBD2. Trimming cost V 2 bases and J 3 bases; bases outside gene matches: 14. CDR3 length equals 18 residues. The germline gives CDR1 PRHDT, CDR2 FYEKMQ (reference sequence). The CDR3 coding sequence is TGTGCCAGCAGCTTAAGGGATAGCCAACGGGAGGGAGAAGAGACCCAGTACTTC. It translates to CASSLRDSQREGEETQYF. The whole variable domain, remainder taken from reference TRBV13 and TRBJ2-5, is AAGVIQSPRHLIKEKRETATLKCYPIPRHDTVYWYQQGPGQDPQFLISFYEKMQSDKGSIPDRFSAQQFSDYHSELNMSSLELGDSALYFCASSLRDSQREGEETQYFGPGTRLLVL.

This clonotype has at least ten counts. The chain carries TRBV4-3 and TRBJ2-5; weak D call: TRBD2 (6 bases). CDR3 length: 11 residues. V lost 6 bases, J lost 7 bases, and 9 bases lay in between. Per the germline V gene, CDR1 is LGHNA and CDR2 is YSLEER. CDR3 in amino acids: CASSLRGTQYF. CDR3 DNA sequence: TGCGCCAGCAGTCTGCGGGGGACCCAGTACTTC.

Only a few counts were recorded for this clonotype. The chain links TRBV30 to TRBJ1-2; possible D gene TRBD1, 5 bases. V gave up 5 bases and J gave up 7 bases, with 17 bases separating them. The CDR3 totals 13 residues. From germline, CDR1 is GTSNPN and CDR2 SVGIG (reference sequence). CDR3 sequence reads: CAWGVGRGVGYTF. DNA for the CDR3: TGTGCCTGGGGAGTTGGCCGGGGGGTTGGCTACACCTTC.

This clonotype was seen only a few times. V and J are TRBV7-2 and TRBJ2-3; 7 bases are a match to TRBD1. CDR1 and CDR2 (germline): SGHTA, FQGNSA. V lost 2 bases to trimming and J lost 3 bases; unmatched junction nucleotides: 2. The CDR3 runs 14 residues. CDR3 sequence reads: CASSLRTGTDTQYF. The CDR3 bases are TGTGCCAGCAGCTTACGGACAGGAACAGATACGCAGTATTTT.

The sample holds one count of this clonotype. V is TRBV7-2 and J is TRBJ2-3; TRBD2 aligns across 8 bases. With 7 bases clipped from V and 3 bases from J, the junction kept 9 bases outside the gene matches. CDR3 length: 15 amino acids. The V gene's germline CDR1 is SGHTA and CDR2 FQGNSA. CDR3 coding DNA: TGTGCCAGCAACCGGGCGCCGGGGGGGACAGATACGCAGTATTTT. It is translated as CASNRAPGGTDTQYF.

The chain joins TRBV7-9 to TRBJ2-2; D unclear. The germline CDR1 and CDR2 sequences are SEHNR and FQNEAQ (reference sequence). Deletions cut 2 bases from V and 6 bases from J, with 7 bases between. The CDR3 covers 13 residues. CDR3 region: CASSLISSGELFF. Written as DNA, the CDR3 is TGTGCCAGCAGCTTAATTTCTTCCGGGGAGCTGTTTTTT.

This clonotype was detected ten times or more. The J gene is TRBJ2-5, the V gene TRBV29-1; 9 bases map to TRBD2. In germline, CDR1 is SQVTM, CDR2 ANQGSEA. CDR3 length: 12 amino acids. J was trimmed by 3 bases and V by 8 bases; bases with no gene match: 4. CDR3 bases: TGCAGCACTTTAGCGGGAGAAGAGACCCAGTACTTC. This sequence encodes CSTLAGEETQYF.

This clonotype was picked up a small number of times. The chain couples TRBV6-1 to TRBJ1-1; D gene uncertain. Germline values: CDR1 MNHNS, CDR2 SASEGT. Deletions cut 4 bases from V and 0 bases from J, with 6 bases between. This CDR3 is built from 13 residues. CDR3 sequence reads: CASSGTMNTEAFF. The CDR3 bases are TGTGCCAGCAGTGGCACCATGAACACTGAAGCTTTCTTT.

This clonotype was observed many times. This sequence joins TRBV11-2 and TRBJ2-7; D may match TRBD1 or TRBD2 (5 bases each). The V end was cut by 3 bases, the J end by 0 bases, with 21 bases between. Germline CDR1 is SGHAT and CDR2 is FQNNGV. CDR3 length: 18 amino acids. The CDR3 DNA is TGTGCCAGCAGCTTTAGAGGGGAGACACGAATCGCCTCCTACGAGCAGTACTTC. The encoded protein is CASSFRGETRIASYEQYF.

The sample holds many counts of this clonotype. The chain has TRBV29-1 and TRBJ2-7; 12 bases fit TRBD2. CDR3 size: 16 residues. V dropped 6 bases and J dropped 0; count of bases not matched to a gene: 9. Germline CDR1 reads SQVTM; CDR2 reads ANQGSEA. CDR3 residues: CSVVTWTSGVSYEQYF. Written as DNA, the CDR3 is TGCAGCGTCGTTACCTGGACTAGCGGGGTCTCCTACGAGCAGTACTTC.

On this clonotype itself: The junction differs from germline at one of its ends, possibly a read error. The rearrangement uses TRBV5-1 and TRBJ2-1, with TRBD2 matching 10 bases. CDR3 size: 15 residues. Germline V gives CDR1 SGHRS, CDR2 YFSETQ. The CDR3 DNA reads as TGCGCCAGCAGCTTGGGACTAGCGGGCCTCAATGAGCTGTTCTTC. As protein: CASSLGLAGLNELFF.

The chain links TRBV5-1 to TRBJ2-5; unclear D gene. The germline V and J ends were trimmed by 5 bases and 5 bases, with 13 bases remaining between them. The CDR3 is made up of 13 amino acids. CDR1 and CDR2 from the germline V gene are SGHRS and YFSETQ. In nucleotides, the CDR3 is TGCGCCAGCAGAGGTGGCTGGGGTGAGACCCAGTACTTC. Translated: CASRGGWGETQYF. The variable domain in full, completed from reference TRBV5-1 and TRBJ2-5, reads KAGVTQTPRYLIKTRGQQVTLSCSPISGHRSVSWYQQTPGQGLQFLFEYFSETQRNKGNFPGRFSGRQFSNSRSEMNVSTLELGDSALYLCASRGGWGETQYFGPGTRLLVL.

This clonotype has a count of ten or more. This chain joins TRBV4-2 and TRBJ2-7; D is undetermined. The V and J ends lost 5 bases and 1 base respectively, with 9 bases between them. Germline lookup yields CDR1 LGHNA and CDR2 YNFKEQ. The CDR3 contains 13 residues. The CDR3 is CASSSSSSYEQYF. CDR3 sequence (DNA): TGTGCCAGCAGCTCCTCTAGTTCCTACGAGCAGTACTTC.

A few counts support this clonotype. The chain uses TRBV11-3 and TRBJ2-3, with D perhaps TRBD2 (5 bases). Germline V gene data show CDR1 as SGHNT and CDR2 as YENEEA. The CDR3 loop spans 13 amino acids. The V end was cut by 5 bases, the J end by 6 bases, with 12 bases between. CDR3 protein: CASSGGPGDTQYF. CDR3 sequence (DNA): TGTGCCAGCAGCGGAGGACCTGGGGATACGCAGTATTTT.

This clonotype was found a few times. This sequence joins TRBV7-2 and TRBJ2-3; 8 bases align to TRBD2. CDR1 is SGHTA, CDR2 FQGNSA, per germline. J was trimmed by 4 bases and V by 5 bases; bases with no gene match: 11. CDR3 length equals 16 residues. CDR3: CASSARRGGQADTQYF. The CDR3, as DNA: TGTGCCAGCAGCGCTAGACGGGGGGGCCAGGCAGATACGCAGTATTTT.

This clonotype showed up just a few times. The genes are TRBV6-1 and TRBJ2-7; maybe TRBD2 (5 bases). The germline V gene encodes CDR1 MNHNS and CDR2 SASEGT. The CDR3 has 14 amino acids. Trimming left V 6 bases short and J 0 bases short, with 12 bases between. The chain's CDR3 is CASSARGDSYEQYF. The CDR3, as DNA: TGTGCCAGCAGCGCCCGGGGTGACTCCTACGAGCAGTACTTC.